This T cell receptor beta chain appears in the sequencing data of a study of blood T cell repertoires in COVID-19. CDR3 size: 15 residues. CDR1 is MNHNS and CDR2 is SASEGT in the germline V gene. The V gene lost 1 base and the J gene lost 2 bases, with 12 bases spanning the gap. As handled by the study authors: Quantification of nucleated cells was approximated via reference gene primer amplification. TCRdb's copy holds only in-frame clones and misses some; the assay was immunoSEQ multiplex PCR. V, J and clone size are those of that table, while D and trimming were read from the DNA. The sample consists of about 160,000 clones, roughly 80% of them appearing once.

Sample: peripheral blood. The TCR sequence derives from a man between 65 and 85 years old with acute or convalescent COVID-19. V usage is TRBV6-1 and J usage is TRBJ2-7; no definite D call. DNA of the CDR3: TGTGCCAGCAGTGAAGGACATTTCGTGCCCTACGAGCAGTACTTC. Its protein product is CASSEGHFVPYEQYF.